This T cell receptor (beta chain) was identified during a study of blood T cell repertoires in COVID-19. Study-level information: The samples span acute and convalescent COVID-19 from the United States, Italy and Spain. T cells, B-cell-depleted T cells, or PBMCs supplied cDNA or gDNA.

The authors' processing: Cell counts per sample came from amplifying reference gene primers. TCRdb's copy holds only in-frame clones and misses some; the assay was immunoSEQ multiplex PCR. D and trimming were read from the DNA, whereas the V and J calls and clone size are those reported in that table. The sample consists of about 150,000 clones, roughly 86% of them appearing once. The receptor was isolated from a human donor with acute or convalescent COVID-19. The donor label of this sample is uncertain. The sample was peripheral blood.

CDR3 protein: CASSPLGGRANTEAFF. DNA for the CDR3: TGTGCCAGCTCGCCCCTCGGTGGGAGGGCGAACACTGAAGCTTTCTTT. This rearrangement joins TRBV18 to TRBJ1-1; D unresolved. Germline values: CDR1 KGHSH, CDR2 LQKENI. This CDR3 comprises 16 residues. The V gene lost 6 bases and the J gene lost 1 base, with 18 bases spanning the gap.